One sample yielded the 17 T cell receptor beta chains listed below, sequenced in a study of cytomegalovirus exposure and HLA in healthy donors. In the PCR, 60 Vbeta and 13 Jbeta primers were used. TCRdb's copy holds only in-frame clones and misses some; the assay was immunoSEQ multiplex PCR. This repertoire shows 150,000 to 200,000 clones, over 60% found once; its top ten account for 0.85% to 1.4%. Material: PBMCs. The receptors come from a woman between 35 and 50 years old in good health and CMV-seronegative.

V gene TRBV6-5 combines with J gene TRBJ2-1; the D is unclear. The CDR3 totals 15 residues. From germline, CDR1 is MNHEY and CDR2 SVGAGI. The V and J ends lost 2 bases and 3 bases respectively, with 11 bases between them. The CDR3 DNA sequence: TGTGCCAGCAGTTACGGAGAGAAGGTCTACAATGAGCAGTTCTTC. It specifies CASSYGEKVYNEQFF.

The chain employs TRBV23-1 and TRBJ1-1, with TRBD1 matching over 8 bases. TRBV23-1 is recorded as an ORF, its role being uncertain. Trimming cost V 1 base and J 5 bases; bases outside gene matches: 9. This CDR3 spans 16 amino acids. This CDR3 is CASSQFLQGAGTEAFF. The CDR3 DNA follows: TGCGCCAGCAGTCAATTCCTTCAGGGGGCGGGGACTGAAGCTTTCTTT.

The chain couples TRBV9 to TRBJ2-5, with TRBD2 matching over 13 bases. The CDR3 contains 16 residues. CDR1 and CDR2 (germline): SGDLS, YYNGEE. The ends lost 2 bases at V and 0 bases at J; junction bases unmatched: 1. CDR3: CASSVTSGRNQETQYF. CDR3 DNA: TGTGCCAGCAGCGTGACTAGCGGGAGGAACCAAGAGACCCAGTACTTC.

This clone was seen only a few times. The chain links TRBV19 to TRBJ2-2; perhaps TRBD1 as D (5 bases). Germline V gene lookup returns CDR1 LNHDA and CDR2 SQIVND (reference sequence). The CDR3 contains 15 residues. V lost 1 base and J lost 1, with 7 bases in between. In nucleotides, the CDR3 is TGTGCCAGTAGTATAGGTGACAGGAACACCGGGGAGCTGTTTTTT. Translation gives CASSIGDRNTGELFF.

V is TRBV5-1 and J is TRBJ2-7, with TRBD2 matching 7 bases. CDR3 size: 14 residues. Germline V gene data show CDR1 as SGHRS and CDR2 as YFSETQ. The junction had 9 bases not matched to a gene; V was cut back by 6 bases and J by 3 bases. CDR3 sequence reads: CASNDGLVVYEQYF. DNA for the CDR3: TGCGCCAGCAATGACGGACTAGTTGTCTACGAGCAGTACTTC. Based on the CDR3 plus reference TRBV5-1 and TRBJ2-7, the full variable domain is KAGVTQTPRYLIKTRGQQVTLSCSPISGHRSVSWYQQTPGQGLQFLFEYFSETQRNKGNFPGRFSGRQFSNSRSEMNVSTLELGDSALYLCASNDGLVVYEQYFGPGTRLTVT.

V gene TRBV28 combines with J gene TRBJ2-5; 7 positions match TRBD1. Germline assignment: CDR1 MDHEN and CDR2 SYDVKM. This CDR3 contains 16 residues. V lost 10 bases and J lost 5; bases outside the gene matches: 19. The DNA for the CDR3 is TGTGCCACCTGGCAACCGACAGGGCCTATAACGGAGACCCAGTACTTC. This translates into CATWQPTGPITETQYF.

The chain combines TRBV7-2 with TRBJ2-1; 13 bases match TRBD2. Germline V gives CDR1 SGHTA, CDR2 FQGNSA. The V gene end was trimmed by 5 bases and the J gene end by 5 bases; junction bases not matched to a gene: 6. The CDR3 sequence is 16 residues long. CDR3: CASSRQGLAGNNEQFF. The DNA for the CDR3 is TGTGCCAGCAGCCGACAGGGACTAGCGGGGAACAATGAGCAGTTCTTC.

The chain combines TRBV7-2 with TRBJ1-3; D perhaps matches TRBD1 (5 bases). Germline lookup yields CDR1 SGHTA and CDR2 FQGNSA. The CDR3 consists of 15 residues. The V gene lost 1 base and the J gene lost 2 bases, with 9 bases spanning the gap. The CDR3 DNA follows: TGTGCCAGCAGCTTAGTTTCGGGGGCTGGAAACACCATATATTTT. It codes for CASSLVSGAGNTIYF.

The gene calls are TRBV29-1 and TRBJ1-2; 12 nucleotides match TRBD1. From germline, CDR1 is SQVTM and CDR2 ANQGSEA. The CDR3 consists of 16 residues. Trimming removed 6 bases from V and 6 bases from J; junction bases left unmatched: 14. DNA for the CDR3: TGCAGCGTGGGAGAATATACGGGACAGGGGGCCCATGGCTACACCTTC. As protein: CSVGEYTGQGAHGYTF.

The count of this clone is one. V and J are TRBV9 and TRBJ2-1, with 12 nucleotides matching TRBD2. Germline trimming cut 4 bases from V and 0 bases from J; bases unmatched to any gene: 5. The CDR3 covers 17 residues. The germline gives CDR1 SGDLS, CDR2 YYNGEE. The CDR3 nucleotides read TGTGCCAGCAGCAAGTGGACTAGCGGGAACTCCTACAATGAGCAGTTCTTC. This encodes CASSKWTSGNSYNEQFF.

The CDR3 reads CASSDTYEQYF. CDR3 nucleotides: TGTGCCAGCAGCGACACCTACGAGCAGTACTTC. The chain joins TRBV27 to TRBJ2-7; unclear D gene. The V and J ends lost 6 bases and 2 bases respectively, with 5 bases between them. From germline, CDR1 is MNHEY and CDR2 SMNVEV (reference sequence). The CDR3 has 11 residues.

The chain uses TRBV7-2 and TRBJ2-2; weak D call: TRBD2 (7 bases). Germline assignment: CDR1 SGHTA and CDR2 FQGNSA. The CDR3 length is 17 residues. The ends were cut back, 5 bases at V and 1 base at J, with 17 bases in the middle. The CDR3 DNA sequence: TGTGCCAGCAGCCCTGCGAGGGGGGGGAGGAACACCGGGGAGCTGTTTTTT. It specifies CASSPARGGRNTGELFF.

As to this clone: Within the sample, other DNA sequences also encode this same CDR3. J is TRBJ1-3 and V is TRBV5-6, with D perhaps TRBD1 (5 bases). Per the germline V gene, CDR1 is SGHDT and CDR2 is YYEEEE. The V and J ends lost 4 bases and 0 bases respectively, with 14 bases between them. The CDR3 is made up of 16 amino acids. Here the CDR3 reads CASSVGQGYSGNTIYF. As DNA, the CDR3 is TGTGCCAGCAGCGTCGGGCAGGGCTACTCTGGAAACACCATATATTTT. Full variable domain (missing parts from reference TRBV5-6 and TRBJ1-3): DAGVTQSPTHLIKTRGQQVTLRCSPKSGHDTVSWYQQALGQGPQFIFQYYEEEERQRGNFPDRFSGHQFPNYSSELNVNALLLGDSALYLCASSVGQGYSGNTIYFGEGSWLTVV.

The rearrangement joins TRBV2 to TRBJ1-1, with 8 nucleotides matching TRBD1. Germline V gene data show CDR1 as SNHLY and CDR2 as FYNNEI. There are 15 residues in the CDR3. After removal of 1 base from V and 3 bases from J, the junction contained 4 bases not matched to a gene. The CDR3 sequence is CASSEVRGQDTEAFF. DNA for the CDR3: TGTGCCAGCAGTGAAGTCAGGGGGCAGGACACTGAAGCTTTCTTT.

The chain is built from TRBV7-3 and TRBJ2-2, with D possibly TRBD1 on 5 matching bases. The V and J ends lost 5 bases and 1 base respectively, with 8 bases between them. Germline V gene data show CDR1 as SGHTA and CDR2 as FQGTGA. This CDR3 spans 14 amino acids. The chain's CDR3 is CASSQGQNTGELFF. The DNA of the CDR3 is TGTGCCAGCAGCCAAGGACAGAACACCGGGGAGCTGTTTTTT.

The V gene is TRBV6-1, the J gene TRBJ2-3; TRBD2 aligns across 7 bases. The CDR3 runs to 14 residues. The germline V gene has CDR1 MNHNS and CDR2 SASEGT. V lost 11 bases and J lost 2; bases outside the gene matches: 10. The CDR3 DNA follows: TGTGCCGTACTTCGAGCGGGACCCACAGATACGCAGTATTTT. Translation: CAVLRAGPTDTQYF.

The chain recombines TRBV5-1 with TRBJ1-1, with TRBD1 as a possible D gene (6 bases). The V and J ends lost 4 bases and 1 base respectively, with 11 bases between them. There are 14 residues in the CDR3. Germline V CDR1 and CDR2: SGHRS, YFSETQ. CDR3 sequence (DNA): TGCGCCAGCAGCCTGGACAGCAGGAACACTGAAGCTTTCTTT. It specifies CASSLDSRNTEAFF. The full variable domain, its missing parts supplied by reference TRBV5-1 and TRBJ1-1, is KAGVTQTPRYLIKTRGQQVTLSCSPISGHRSVSWYQQTPGQGLQFLFEYFSETQRNKGNFPGRFSGRQFSNSRSEMNVSTLELGDSALYLCASSLDSRNTEAFFGQGTRLTVV.